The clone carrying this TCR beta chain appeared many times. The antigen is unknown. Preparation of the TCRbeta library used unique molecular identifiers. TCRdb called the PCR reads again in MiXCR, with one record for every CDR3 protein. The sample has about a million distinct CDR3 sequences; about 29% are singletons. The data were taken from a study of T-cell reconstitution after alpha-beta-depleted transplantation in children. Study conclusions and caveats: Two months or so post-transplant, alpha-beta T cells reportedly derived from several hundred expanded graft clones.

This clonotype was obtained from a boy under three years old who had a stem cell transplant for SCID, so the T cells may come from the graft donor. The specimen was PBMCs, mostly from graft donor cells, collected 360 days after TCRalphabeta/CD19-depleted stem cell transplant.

The CDR3 loop is CATSSAGPSGETQYF. CDR3 bases: TGTGCCACCAGCTCGGCAGGACCATCGGGGGAGACCCAGTACTTC. The rearrangement uses TRBV24-1 and TRBJ2-5, with TRBD2 as a possible D gene (5 bases). Per germline, CDR1 KGHDR and CDR2 SFDVKD. V lost 7 bases, J lost 5 bases, and 19 bases lay in between. The CDR3 has 15 residues.